The rows below give T cell receptor beta chains drawn from one sample of a study of cytomegalovirus exposure and HLA in healthy donors. Data came from immunoSEQ multiplex PCR; TCRdb stores just in-frame clones and leaves some out. The table records roughly 130,000 clones, roughly 80% of them present only once. The specimen sequenced was PBMCs. The receptors shown here come from a man between 18 and 35 years old in good health and CMV-seronegative. Both conserved end residues are trimmed from each CDR3.

v_gene	j_gene	CDR3aa
TRBV7-2	TRBJ1-6	ASSLPGGGYNSPLH
TRBV5-1	TRBJ1-1	ASSLGGGLEAF
TRBV2	TRBJ1-1	ASSEGRGRGGTEAF
TRBV19	TRBJ1-6	ASKQGDNNSPLH
TRBV11-2	TRBJ2-1	ASSLKRENEQF
TRBV7-8	TRBJ1-5	ASSPPWTGGHQPQH
TRBV6-1	TRBJ1-5	ASSPRTGKIQPQH
TRBV7-2	TRBJ1-3	ASSEEETGTGNTIY
TRBV6-5	TRBJ1-3	ASSRTGLGNTIY
TRBV4-1	TRBJ2-5	ASSQERGRWETQY
TRBV2	TRBJ1-5	ASSDLWTEDYQPQH
TRBV27	TRBJ1-6	ASSFRIDSASFNSPLH
TRBV5-6	TRBJ2-3	ASSLLAGGLTGTQY
TRBV7-8	TRBJ2-6	ASSSREGVRSSGANVLT
TRBV25-1	TRBJ1-1	ASSPGNTEAF
TRBV7-3	TRBJ2-1	TSSYHPGLALDEQF
TRBV6-5	TRBJ2-1	ASSVAGGSYEQF
TRBV5-1	TRBJ2-3	ASSSGTGLSTDTQY
TRBV27	TRBJ1-2	ASSRRRDSGYT
TRBV6-5	TRBJ1-1	ASSYRTGVGNTEAF
TRBV27	TRBJ1-2	ASSKNRVSYGYT
TRBV29-1	TRBJ2-7	SVAPGALYEQY
TRBV7-3	TRBJ1-1	ASSLAGQHHTEAF
TRBV9	TRBJ2-7	ASSVDPTGNPLSEQY
TRBV7-3	TRBJ1-1	ASSLSRNTEAF
TRBV7-9	TRBJ2-1	ASSLNLGQVDNEQF